Listed below are T cell receptor beta chains from one sample, sequenced in a study of HIV-infected children after antiretroviral therapy interruption. MiXCR, applied by TCRdb to the 3' RACE reads, yields one record per CDR3 protein. Of tens of thousands of distinct CDR3 sequences detected, 4.3% appear once; the ten largest clones hold approximately 0.67%. Sequenced here: CD45RA+ CD4+ T cells from PBMCs, pooled from several time points, sampled from a donor given antiretroviral therapy, either interrupted or continuous. These receptors originate from a pool of human donors with HIV. The CDR3 runs from the conserved cysteine through the conserved F or W. The D gene is left open where the match is weak. A clone size is listed for some rows: how often the clone was seen (once, few, many), or a class if it is expanded.

>TRBJ2-1|many|TRBV5-1|NA
TGCGCCAGCAGTATTATGTTCGGGTCCCACAATGAGCAGTTCTTC
CASSIMFGSHNEQFF
>TRBJ1-1|few|TRBV28|NA
TGTGCCAGCAGTGTAAATTTTAGTGAAGCTTTCTTT
CASSVNFSEAFF
>TRBJ1-2|many|TRBV3-1|NA
TGTGCCAGCAGCCAAGAGAAATATGGCTACACCTTC
CASSQEKYGYTF
>TRBJ1-6|many|TRBV2|TRBD1
TGTGCCAGCAGGCCGGGACAGACAAATTCACCCCTCCACTTT
CASRPGQTNSPLHF
>TRBJ1-5|few|TRBV28|NA
TGTGCCAGCTATGATAAGGGGAAAGATCAGCCCCAGCATTTT
CASYDKGKDQPQHF
>TRBJ2-1|NA|TRBV7-9|NA
TGTGCCAGCAGCTTAAATCCGGGCTCCTACAATGAGCAGTTCTTC
CASSLNPGSYNEQFF
>TRBJ1-5|many|TRBV18|NA
TGTGCCAGCTCCCCCGACGGGATTAGGAATCAGCCCCAGCATTTT
CASSPDGIRNQPQHF
>TRBJ2-3|many|TRBV7-2|NA
TGTGCCAGCAGCGACGTGACGGATACGCAGTATTTT
CASSDVTDTQYF
>TRBJ2-1|many|TRBV11-1|NA
TGTGCCAGCAGCTTAGTCGCGGGGGCTGTCTATGAGCAGTTCTTC
CASSLVAGAVYEQFF
>TRBJ1-5|NA|TRBV2|TRBD1
TGTGCCAGCAGGCGTGGGGGACAGGGGTATCAGCCCCAGCATTTT
CASRRGGQGYQPQHF
>TRBJ1-2|many|TRBV6-5|NA
TGTGCCAGCAGTTACGGCCCAGGCGGCTACACCTTC
CASSYGPGGYTF
>TRBJ2-5|many|TRBV21-1|NA
TGTGCCAGCAGCAAAGAGGCCCAGTACTTC
CASSKEAQYF
>TRBJ2-7|many|TRBV24-1|TRBD1
TGTGCCACCAGCAACGACAGGGGGGGCTACGAGCAGTACTTC
CATSNDRGGYEQYF
>TRBJ1-6|NA|TRBV12-3/TRBV12-4|NA
TGTGCCAGCAGCCCCTTTTACACTAATTCACCCCTCCACTTT
CASSPFYTNSPLHF
>TRBJ2-2|many|TRBV10-1|NA
TGCGCCAGCAGTAACAGGGTGGCCGGGGAGCTGTTTTTT
CASSNRVAGELFF
>TRBJ2-5|NA|TRBV18|NA
TGTGCCAGCTCACCACCAACGGTAAAAGAGACCCAGTACTTC
CASSPPTVKETQYF
>TRBJ1-5|many|TRBV4-1|TRBD1
TGCGCCAGCAGCCCGACAGGGCGGGATCAGCCCCAGCATTTT
CASSPTGRDQPQHF
>TRBJ2-1|many|TRBV20-1|NA
TGCAGTGGATCGTCCGGGGTCAATGAGCAGTTCTTC
CSGSSGVNEQFF
>TRBJ2-2|many|TRBV18|NA
TGTGCCAGCTCACCCTTGTGGGAGAACACCGGGGAGCTGTTTTTT
CASSPLWENTGELFF
>TRBJ2-3|many|TRBV7-2|NA
TGTGCCAGCAGCTTGGGTTTTAGCACAGATACGCAGTATTTT
CASSLGFSTDTQYF
>TRBJ2-1|many|TRBV12-3/TRBV12-4|NA
TGTGCAAGCAGCTTCGGGACATTCTATGCTGAGCAGTTCTTC
CASSFGTFYAEQFF
>TRBJ1-5|NA|TRBV10-3|NA
TGTGCCATCAGCACCCAGGGGCCCGATAATCAGCCCCAGCATTTT
CAISTQGPDNQPQHF
>TRBJ1-5|NA|TRBV29-1|NA
TGCAGCATACAGCCCCAGCATTTT
CSIQPQHF
>TRBJ2-7|many|TRBV19|NA
TGTGCCAGTAGTTTCCAATCTGGGGCTGCCGAGCAGTACTTC
CASSFQSGAAEQYF
>TRBJ2-3|NA|TRBV20-1|NA
TGCAGTGCTAGGAGCCTACAGAGCACAGATACGCAGTATTTT
CSARSLQSTDTQYF
>TRBJ2-7|many|TRBV5-1|TRBD1
TGCGCCAGCAGCCTCCCCGGGACAGGGGGCCGCGAGCAGTACTTC
CASSLPGTGGREQYF
>TRBJ2-1|few|TRBV28|NA
TGTGCCAGCAAGTTCTACAATGAGCAGTTCTTC
CASKFYNEQFF
>TRBJ2-5|NA|TRBV3-2|NA
TGTGCCAGCAGCATCGAAGGGGGGGAAGAGACCCAGTACTTC
CASSIEGGEETQYF
>TRBJ1-1|many|TRBV20-1|NA
TGCAGTGCTAATGGTGAGGGGATGTACACTGAAGCTTTCTTT
CSANGEGMYTEAFF
>TRBJ2-2|many|TRBV6-1|NA
TGTGCCAGCAGTGCCAGGGGTAGCACCGGGGAGCTGTTTTTT
CASSARGSTGELFF
>TRBJ2-7|many|TRBV20-1|TRBD1
TGCAGTGCTAGTAACAGGGGAGTATCCGAGCAGTACTTC
CSASNRGVSEQYF
>TRBJ1-2|many|TRBV28|NA
TGTGCCAGCAGCTCCCCCGCAGGGGATAATGGCTACACCTTC
CASSSPAGDNGYTF
>TRBJ2-2|many|TRBV2|TRBD1
TGTGCCAGCAGAGGGGACAGCCGGACCGGGGAGCTGTTTTTT
CASRGDSRTGELFF
>TRBJ2-5|many|TRBV29-1|NA
TGCAGCGTTCCCGGGCCCTTAAGGGAGACCCAGTACTTC
CSVPGPLRETQYF
>TRBJ2-3|few|TRBV27|NA
TGTGCCAGCAGTTTGAGGACTACCACAGATACGCAGTATTTT
CASSLRTTTDTQYF
>TRBJ1-1|few|TRBV12-3/TRBV12-4|TRBD1
TGTGCCAGCAGCCTAGACAGGGATCGATCCCACACTGAAGCTTTCTTT
CASSLDRDRSHTEAFF
>TRBJ1-4|many|TRBV19|NA
TGTGCCAGTAGTATAGTTCAGGGGAGCATTATGTTCGGATCTAATGAAAAACTGTTTTTT
CASSIVQGSIMFGSNEKLFF
>TRBJ2-3|NA|TRBV12-3/TRBV12-4|NA
TGTGCCAGCAGTTCCACCGTCACAGATACGCAGTATTTT
CASSSTVTDTQYF
>TRBJ1-2|many|TRBV12-3/TRBV12-4|NA
TGTGCCAGCAACTTACAGGGAGTCGCCGGCGGCTACACCTTC
CASNLQGVAGGYTF
>TRBJ2-3|many|TRBV7-9|NA
TGTGCCAGCAGCAACGCTTTCTCTACAGATACGCAGTATTTT
CASSNAFSTDTQYF
>TRBJ1-6|many|TRBV27|TRBD1
TGTGCCAGCAGTTGGGGACAGTACAGCTCACCCCTCCACTTT
CASSWGQYSSPLHF
>TRBJ2-1|many|TRBV20-1|NA
TGCAGTGCCCCGGGACGCAAAAATGAGCAGTTCTTC
CSAPGRKNEQFF
>TRBJ1-4|NA|TRBV7-2|TRBD1
TGTGCCAGCAGCTTATTAGGACAGGGGGCCGGAGTTGAAAAACTGTTTTTT
CASSLLGQGAGVEKLFF
>TRBJ2-2|few|TRBV20-1|NA
TGCAGTGCCAGCACTTCGAACACCGGGGAGCTGTTTTTT
CSASTSNTGELFF
>TRBJ1-1|many|TRBV12-3/TRBV12-4|NA
TGTGCCAGCAGTTTCCTTGCCCGCAGCCTCACTGAAGCTTTCTTT
CASSFLARSLTEAFF